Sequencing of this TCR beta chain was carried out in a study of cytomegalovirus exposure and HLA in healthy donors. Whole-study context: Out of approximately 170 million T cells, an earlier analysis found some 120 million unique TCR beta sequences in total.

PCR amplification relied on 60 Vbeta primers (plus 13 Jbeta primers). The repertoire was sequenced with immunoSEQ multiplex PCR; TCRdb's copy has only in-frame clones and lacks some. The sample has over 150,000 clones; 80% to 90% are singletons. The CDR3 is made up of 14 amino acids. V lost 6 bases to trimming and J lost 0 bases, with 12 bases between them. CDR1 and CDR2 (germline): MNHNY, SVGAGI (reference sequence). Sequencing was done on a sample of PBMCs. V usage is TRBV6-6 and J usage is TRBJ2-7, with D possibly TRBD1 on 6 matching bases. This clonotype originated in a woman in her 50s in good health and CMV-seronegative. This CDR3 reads CASRKGQSSYEQYF. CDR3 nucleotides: TGTGCCAGCAGGAAAGGACAGAGCTCCTACGAGCAGTACTTC.